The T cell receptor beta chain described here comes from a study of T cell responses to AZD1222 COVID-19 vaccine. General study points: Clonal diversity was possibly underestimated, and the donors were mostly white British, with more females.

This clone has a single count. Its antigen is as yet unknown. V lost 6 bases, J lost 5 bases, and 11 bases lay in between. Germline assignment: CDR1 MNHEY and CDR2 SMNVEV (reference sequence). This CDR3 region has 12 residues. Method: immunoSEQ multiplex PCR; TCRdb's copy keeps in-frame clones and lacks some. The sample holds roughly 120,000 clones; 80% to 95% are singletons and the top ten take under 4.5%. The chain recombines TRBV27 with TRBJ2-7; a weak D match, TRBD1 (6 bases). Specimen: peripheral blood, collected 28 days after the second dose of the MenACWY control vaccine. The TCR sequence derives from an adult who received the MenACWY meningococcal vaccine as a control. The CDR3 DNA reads TGTGCCAGCAGACAGGGCCCGGACGAGCAGTACTTC. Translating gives CASRQGPDEQYF.